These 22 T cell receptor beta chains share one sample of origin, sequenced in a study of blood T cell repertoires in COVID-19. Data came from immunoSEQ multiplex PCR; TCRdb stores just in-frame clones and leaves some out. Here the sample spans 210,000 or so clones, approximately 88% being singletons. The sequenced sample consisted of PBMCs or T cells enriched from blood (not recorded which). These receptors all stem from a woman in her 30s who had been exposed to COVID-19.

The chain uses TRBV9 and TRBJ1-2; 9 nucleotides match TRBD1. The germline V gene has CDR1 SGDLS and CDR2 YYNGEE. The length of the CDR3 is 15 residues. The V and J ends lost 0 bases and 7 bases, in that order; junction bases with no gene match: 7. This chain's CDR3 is CASSVEGTGISGYTF. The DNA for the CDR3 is TGTGCCAGCAGCGTAGAGGGGACAGGGATTTCTGGCTACACCTTC.

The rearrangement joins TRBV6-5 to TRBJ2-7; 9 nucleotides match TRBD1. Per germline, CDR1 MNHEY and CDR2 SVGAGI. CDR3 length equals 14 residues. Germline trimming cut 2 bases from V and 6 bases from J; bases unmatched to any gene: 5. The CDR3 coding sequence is TGTGCCAGCAGTTACCGGGACAGGGCCTTCGAGCAGTACTTC. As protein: CASSYRDRAFEQYF.

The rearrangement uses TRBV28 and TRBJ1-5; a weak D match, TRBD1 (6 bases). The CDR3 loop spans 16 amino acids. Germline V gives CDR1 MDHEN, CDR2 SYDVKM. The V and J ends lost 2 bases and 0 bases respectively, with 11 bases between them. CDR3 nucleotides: TGTGCCAGCAGTTTAATTCAGGGGAATAGCAATCAGCCCCAGCATTTT. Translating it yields CASSLIQGNSNQPQHF. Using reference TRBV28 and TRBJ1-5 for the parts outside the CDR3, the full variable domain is DVKVTQSSRYLVKRTGEKVFLECVQDMDHENMFWYRQDPGLGLRLIYFSYDVKMKEKGDIPEGYSVSREKKERFSLILESASTNQTSMYLCASSLIQGNSNQPQHFGDGTRLSIL.

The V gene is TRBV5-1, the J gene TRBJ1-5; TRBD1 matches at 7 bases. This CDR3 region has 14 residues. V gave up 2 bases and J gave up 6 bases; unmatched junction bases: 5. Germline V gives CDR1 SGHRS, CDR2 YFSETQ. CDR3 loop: CASSLGGGGQPQHF. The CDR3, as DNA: TGCGCCAGCAGCTTAGGGGGCGGCGGTCAGCCCCAGCATTTT. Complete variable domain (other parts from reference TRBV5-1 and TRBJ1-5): KAGVTQTPRYLIKTRGQQVTLSCSPISGHRSVSWYQQTPGQGLQFLFEYFSETQRNKGNFPGRFSGRQFSNSRSEMNVSTLELGDSALYLCASSLGGGGQPQHFGDGTRLSIL.

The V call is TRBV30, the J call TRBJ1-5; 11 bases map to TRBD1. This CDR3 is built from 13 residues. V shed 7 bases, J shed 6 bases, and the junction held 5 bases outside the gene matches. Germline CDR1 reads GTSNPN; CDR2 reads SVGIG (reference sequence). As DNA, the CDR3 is TGTGCCTTGGGACAGGGGGTGAGTCAGCCCCAGCATTTT. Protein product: CALGQGVSQPQHF.

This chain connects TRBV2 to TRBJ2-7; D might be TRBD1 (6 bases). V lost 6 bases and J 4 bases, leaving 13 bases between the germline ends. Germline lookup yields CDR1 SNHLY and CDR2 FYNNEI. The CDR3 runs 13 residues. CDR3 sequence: CASRYRTDYEQYF. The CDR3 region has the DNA TGTGCCAGCAGATACCGGACAGATTACGAGCAGTACTTC.

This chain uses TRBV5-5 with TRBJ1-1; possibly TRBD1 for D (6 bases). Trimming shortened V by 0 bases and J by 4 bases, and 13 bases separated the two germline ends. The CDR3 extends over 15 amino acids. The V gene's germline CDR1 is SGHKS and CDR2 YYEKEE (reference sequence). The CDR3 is CASSLEGTRGTEAFF. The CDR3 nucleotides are TGTGCCAGCAGCTTGGAAGGGACCAGGGGCACTGAAGCTTTCTTT.

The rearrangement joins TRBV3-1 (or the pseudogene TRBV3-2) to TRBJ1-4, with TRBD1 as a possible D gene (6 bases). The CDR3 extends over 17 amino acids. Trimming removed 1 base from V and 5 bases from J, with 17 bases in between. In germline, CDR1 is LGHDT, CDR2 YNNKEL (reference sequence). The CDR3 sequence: CASSQAKFGTPNEKLFF. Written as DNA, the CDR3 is TGTGCCAGCAGCCAAGCGAAATTCGGGACACCAAATGAAAAACTGTTTTTT.

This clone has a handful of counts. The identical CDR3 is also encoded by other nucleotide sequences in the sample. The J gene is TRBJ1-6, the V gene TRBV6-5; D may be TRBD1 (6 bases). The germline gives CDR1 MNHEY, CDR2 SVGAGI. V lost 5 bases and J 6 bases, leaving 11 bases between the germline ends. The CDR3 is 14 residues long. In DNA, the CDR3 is TGTGCCAGCAGTCTCACAGGGAGTAATTCACCCCTCCACTTT. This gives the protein CASSLTGSNSPLHF.

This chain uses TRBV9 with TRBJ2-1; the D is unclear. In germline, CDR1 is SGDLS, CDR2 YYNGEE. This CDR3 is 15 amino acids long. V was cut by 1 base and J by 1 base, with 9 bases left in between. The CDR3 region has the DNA TGTGCCAGCAGCGTAAATGATCAGTCCTACAATGAGCAGTTCTTC. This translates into CASSVNDQSYNEQFF.

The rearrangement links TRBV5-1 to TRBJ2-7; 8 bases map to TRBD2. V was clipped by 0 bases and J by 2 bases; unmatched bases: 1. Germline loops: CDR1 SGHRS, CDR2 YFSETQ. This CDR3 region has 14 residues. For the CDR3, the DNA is TGCGCCAGCAGCTTGGTGGGACTAGCCTACGAGCAGTACTTC. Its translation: CASSLVGLAYEQYF.

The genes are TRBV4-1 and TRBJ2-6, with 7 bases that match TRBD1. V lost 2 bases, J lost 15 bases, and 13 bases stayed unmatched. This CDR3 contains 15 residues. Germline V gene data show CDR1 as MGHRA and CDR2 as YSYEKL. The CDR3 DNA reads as TGCGCCAGCAGCCAACCGACAGGGAACGTACCAGGCCTGACTTTC. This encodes CASSQPTGNVPGLTF.

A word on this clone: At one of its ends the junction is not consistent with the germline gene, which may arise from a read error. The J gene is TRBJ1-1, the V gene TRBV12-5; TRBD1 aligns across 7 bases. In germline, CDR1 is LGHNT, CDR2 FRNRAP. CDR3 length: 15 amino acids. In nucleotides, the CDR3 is TGTGCTAGTGGCTTGGGGACAGCATTGAACACTGAAGCTTTCTTT. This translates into CASGLGTALNTEAFF. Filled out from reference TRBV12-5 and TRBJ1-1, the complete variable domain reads DARVTQTPRHKVTEMGQEVTMRCQPILGHNTVFWYRQTMMQGLELLAYFRNRAPLDDSGMPKDRFSAEMPDATLATLKIQPSEPRDSAVYFCASGLGTALNTEAFFGQGTRLTVV.

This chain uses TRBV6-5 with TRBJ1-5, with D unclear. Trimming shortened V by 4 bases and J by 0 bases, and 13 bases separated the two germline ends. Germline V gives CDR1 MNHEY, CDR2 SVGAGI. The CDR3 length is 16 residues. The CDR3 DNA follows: TGTGCCAGCAGTTCCCAGAGCGGGAATAGCAATCAGCCCCAGCATTTT. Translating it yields CASSSQSGNSNQPQHF.

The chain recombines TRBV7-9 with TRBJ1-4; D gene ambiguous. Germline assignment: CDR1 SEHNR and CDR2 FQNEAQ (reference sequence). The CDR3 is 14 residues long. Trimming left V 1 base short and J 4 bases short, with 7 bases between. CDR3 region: CASSLVTGNEKLFF. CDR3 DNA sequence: TGTGCCAGCAGCTTAGTCACGGGTAATGAAAAACTGTTTTTT.

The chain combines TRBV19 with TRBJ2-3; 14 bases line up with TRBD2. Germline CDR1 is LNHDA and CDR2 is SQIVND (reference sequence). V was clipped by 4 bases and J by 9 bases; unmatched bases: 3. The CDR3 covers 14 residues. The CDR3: CASSRTSGRPTQYF. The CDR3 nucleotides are TGTGCCAGTAGTAGGACTAGCGGGAGGCCCACGCAGTATTTT.

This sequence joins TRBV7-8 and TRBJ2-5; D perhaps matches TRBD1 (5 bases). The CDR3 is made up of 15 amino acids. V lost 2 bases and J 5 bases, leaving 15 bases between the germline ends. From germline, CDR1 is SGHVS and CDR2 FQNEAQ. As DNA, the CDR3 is TGTGCCAGCAGCTTAAGGCAGGGTCTGGGGGAGACCCAGTACTTC. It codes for CASSLRQGLGETQYF.

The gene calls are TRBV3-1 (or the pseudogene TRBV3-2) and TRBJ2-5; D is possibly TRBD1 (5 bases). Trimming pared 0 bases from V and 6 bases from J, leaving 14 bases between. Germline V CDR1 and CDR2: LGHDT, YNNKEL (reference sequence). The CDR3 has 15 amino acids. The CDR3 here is CASSQEGSGLKTQYF. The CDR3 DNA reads TGTGCCAGCAGCCAAGAGGGTTCAGGGTTGAAGACCCAGTACTTC.

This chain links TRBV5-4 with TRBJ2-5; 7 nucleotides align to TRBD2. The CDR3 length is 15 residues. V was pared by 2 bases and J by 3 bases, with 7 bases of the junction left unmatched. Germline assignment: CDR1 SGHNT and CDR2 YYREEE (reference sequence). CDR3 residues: CASSFSLAAKETQYF. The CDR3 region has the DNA TGTGCCAGCAGCTTTAGTCTAGCGGCTAAAGAGACCCAGTACTTC. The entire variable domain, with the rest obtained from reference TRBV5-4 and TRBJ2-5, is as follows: ETGVTQSPTHLIKTRGQQVTLRCSSQSGHNTVSWYQQALGQGPQFIFQYYREEENGRGNFPPRFSGLQFPNYSSELNVNALELDDSALYLCASSFSLAAKETQYFGPGTRLLVL.

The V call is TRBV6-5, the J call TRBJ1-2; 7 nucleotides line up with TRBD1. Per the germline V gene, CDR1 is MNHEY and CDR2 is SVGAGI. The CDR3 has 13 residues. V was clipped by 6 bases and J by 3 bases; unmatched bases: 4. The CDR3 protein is CASSRDRDYGYTF. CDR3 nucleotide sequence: TGTGCCAGCAGCCGAGACAGGGACTATGGCTACACCTTC.

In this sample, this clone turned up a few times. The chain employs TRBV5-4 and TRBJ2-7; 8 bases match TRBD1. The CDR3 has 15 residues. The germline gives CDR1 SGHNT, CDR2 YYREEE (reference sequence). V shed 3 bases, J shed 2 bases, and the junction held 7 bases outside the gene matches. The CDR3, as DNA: TGTGCCAGCAGCTCCCGACAGGGGCTCCCCTACGAGCAGTACTTC. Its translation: CASSSRQGLPYEQYF.

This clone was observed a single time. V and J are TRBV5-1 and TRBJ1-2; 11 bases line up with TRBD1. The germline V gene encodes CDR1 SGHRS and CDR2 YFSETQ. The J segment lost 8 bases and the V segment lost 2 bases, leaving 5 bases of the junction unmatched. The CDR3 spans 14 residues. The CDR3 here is CASSFGTGGNGYTF. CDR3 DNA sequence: TGCGCCAGCAGCTTTGGGACAGGGGGAAACGGCTACACCTTC.